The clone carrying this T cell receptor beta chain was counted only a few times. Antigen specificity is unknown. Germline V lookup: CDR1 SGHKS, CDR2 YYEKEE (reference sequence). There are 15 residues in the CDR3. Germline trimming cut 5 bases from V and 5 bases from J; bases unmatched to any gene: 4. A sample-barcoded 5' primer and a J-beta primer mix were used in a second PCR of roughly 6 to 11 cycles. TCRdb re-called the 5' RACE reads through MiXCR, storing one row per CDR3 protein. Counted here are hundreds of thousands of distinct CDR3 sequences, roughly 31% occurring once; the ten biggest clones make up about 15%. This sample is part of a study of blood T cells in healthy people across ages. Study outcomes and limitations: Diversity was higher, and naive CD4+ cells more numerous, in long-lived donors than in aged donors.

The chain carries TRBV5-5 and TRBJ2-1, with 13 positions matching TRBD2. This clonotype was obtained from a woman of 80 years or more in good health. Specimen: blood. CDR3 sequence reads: CASSWGLAGHNEQFF. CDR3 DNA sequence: TGTGCCAGCAGTTGGGGACTAGCGGGGCACAATGAGCAGTTCTTC.